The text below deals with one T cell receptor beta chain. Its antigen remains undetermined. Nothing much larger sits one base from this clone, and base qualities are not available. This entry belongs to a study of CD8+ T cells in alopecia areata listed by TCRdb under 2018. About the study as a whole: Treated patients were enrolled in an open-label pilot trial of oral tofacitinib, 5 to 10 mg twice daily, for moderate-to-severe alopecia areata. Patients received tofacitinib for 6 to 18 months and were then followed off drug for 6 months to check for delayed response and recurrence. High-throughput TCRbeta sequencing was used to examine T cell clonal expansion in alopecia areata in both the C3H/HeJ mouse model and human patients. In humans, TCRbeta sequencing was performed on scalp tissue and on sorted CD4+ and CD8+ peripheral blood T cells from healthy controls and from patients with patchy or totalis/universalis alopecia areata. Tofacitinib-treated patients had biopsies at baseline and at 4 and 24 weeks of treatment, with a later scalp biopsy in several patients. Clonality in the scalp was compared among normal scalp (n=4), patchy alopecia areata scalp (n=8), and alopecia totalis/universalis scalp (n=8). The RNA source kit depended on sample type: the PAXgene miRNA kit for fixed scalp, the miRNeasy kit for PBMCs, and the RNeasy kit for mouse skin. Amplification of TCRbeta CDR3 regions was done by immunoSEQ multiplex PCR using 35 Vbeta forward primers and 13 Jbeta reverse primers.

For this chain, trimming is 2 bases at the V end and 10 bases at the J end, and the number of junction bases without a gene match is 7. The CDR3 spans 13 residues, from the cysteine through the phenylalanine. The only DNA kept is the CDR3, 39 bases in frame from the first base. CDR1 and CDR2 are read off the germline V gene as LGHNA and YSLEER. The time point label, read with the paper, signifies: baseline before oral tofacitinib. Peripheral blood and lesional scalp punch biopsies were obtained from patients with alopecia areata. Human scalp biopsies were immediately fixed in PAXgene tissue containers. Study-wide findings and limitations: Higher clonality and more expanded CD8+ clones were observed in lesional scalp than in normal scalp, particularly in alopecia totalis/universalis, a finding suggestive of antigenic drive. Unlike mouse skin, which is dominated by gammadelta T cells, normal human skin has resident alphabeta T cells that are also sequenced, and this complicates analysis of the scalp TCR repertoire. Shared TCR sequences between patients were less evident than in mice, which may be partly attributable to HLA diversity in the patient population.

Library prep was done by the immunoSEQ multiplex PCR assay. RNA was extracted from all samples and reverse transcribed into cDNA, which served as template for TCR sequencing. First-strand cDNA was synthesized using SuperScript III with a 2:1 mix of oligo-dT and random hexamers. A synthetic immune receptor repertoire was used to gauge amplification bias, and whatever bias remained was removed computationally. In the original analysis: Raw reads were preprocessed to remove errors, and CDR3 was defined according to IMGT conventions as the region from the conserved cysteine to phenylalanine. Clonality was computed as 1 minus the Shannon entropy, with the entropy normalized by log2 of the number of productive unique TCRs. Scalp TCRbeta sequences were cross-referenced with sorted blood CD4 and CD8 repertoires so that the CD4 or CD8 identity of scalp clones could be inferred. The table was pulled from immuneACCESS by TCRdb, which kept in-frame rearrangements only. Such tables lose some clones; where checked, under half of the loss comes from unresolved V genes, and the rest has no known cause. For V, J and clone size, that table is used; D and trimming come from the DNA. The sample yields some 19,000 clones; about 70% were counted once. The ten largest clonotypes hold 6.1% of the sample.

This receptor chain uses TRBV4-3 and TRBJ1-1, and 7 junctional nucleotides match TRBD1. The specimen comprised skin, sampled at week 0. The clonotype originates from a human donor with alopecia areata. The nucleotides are TGCGCCAGCAGCCAAACCATCCAGGGGGTAGCTTTCTTT. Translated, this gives CASSQTIQGVAFF.